A single sample gave rise to the 15 T cell receptor beta chains below, sequenced in a study of graft-versus-host responses after intestinal transplantation. Repertoires were generated with immunoSEQ multiplex PCR, while TCRdb's copy carries only in-frame clones and drops some. Among 40,000 or so clones, 75% to 90% were seen once, and the ten largest hold more than 15%. The starting material, graft tissue, was processed to release intraepithelial and lamina propria lymphocytes. Sequences were derived from ileum tissue, sampled roughly 200 days after intestinal transplant. These receptor sequences come from a human patient who received an intestinal transplant, so some T cells may come from the graft donor.

V gene TRBV9 combines with J gene TRBJ1-2, with a weak D call TRBD1 (6 bases). Germline CDR1 and CDR2: SGDLS and YYNGEE. Trimming shortened V by 0 bases and J by 5 bases, and 11 bases separated the two germline ends. The CDR3 is 14 amino acids. The CDR3 DNA follows: TGTGCCAGCAGCGTAGAGGCAGGGGAATATGGCTACACCTTC. It yields the protein CASSVEAGEYGYTF.

This clone was seen a few times. V gene TRBV18 combines with J gene TRBJ1-6; the D gene is possibly TRBD1 (5 bases). V lost 4 bases to trimming and J lost 6 bases, with 7 bases between them. Germline loops: CDR1 KGHSH, CDR2 LQKENI. The CDR3 runs to 13 residues. The DNA for the CDR3 is TGTGCCAGCTCACTCGGGGCTAATTCACCCCTCCACTTT. Residues: CASSLGANSPLHF.

The chain carries TRBV5-6 and TRBJ1-2; D is perhaps TRBD1 (6 bases). The CDR3 consists of 18 residues. The germline V and J ends were trimmed by 5 bases and 6 bases, with 29 bases remaining between them. Germline-derived CDR1 and CDR2 are SGHDT and YYEEEE. The CDR3 DNA follows: TGTGCCAGCAGGCGGCGAAAGATGGGGGGCCGGCTTGTGGATGGCTACACCTTC. It codes for CASRRRKMGGRLVDGYTF.

V and J are TRBV11-2 and TRBJ2-1; 14 nucleotides agree with TRBD2. Germline V lookup: CDR1 SGHAT, CDR2 FQNNGV. The V and J ends lost 1 base and 10 bases, in that order; junction bases with no gene match: 12. The CDR3 sequence is 18 residues long. The CDR3 reads CASSLGLTSGGARAEQFF. The CDR3 coding sequence is TGTGCCAGCAGCTTAGGCCTGACTAGCGGGGGGGCCCGAGCGGAGCAGTTCTTC.

This clone was found once. The CDR3 DNA is TGCGCCAGCAGCTTGGGGGCGGACGAGCAGTACTTC. Translation: CASSLGADEQYF. This rearrangement joins TRBV5-1 to TRBJ2-7; D remains unclear. V lost 0 bases to trimming and J lost 5 bases, with 6 bases between them. Per germline, CDR1 SGHRS and CDR2 YFSETQ. The CDR3 is 12 residues long.

The chain carries TRBV4-2 and TRBJ1-1, with D uncertain. V lost 0 bases to trimming and J lost 2 bases, with 13 bases between them. This CDR3 contains 16 residues. The germline V gene has CDR1 LGHNA and CDR2 YNFKEQ. CDR3 in DNA: TGTGCCAGCAGCCAAGAAAACGATCAAGGAAACACTGAAGCTTTCTTT. It codes for CASSQENDQGNTEAFF.

The chain combines TRBV27 with TRBJ2-3; D is unclear. Looked up from germline, CDR1 is MNHEY and CDR2 is SMNVEV (reference sequence). This CDR3 is 14 amino acids long. The V end lost 1 base, the J end lost 3 bases, and 8 bases lay between the germline ends. CDR3 residues: CASSLLGGTDTQYF. The CDR3 nucleotides are TGTGCCAGCAGTTTATTAGGCGGAACAGATACGCAGTATTTT.

The chain combines TRBV28 with TRBJ2-3; 10 positions match TRBD1. Looked up from germline, CDR1 is MDHEN and CDR2 is SYDVKM. The CDR3 contains 16 residues. The junction had 5 bases not matched to a gene; V was cut back by 3 bases and J by 2 bases. The CDR3 DNA reads as TGTGCCAGCAGTTTCTTGACAGGGGGCCCCACAGATACGCAGTATTTT. The encoded protein is CASSFLTGGPTDTQYF. The full variable domain, with the rest looked up from reference TRBV28 and TRBJ2-3, is DVKVTQSSRYLVKRTGEKVFLECVQDMDHENMFWYRQDPGLGLRLIYFSYDVKMKEKGDIPEGYSVSREKKERFSLILESASTNQTSMYLCASSFLTGGPTDTQYFGPGTRLTVL.

The chain recombines TRBV5-4 with TRBJ2-7; 8 positions match TRBD2. J lost 4 bases, V lost 9 bases, and 15 bases had no gene match. The length of the CDR3 is 15 residues. Germline assignment: CDR1 SGHNT and CDR2 YYREEE (reference sequence). DNA for the CDR3: TGTGCCACAACGGAGAGCGGGAGCGGGTCTTACGAGCAGTACTTC. The encoded protein is CATTESGSGSYEQYF.

This clone was seen once. The rearrangement links TRBV7-8 to TRBJ2-5, with 10 bases that match TRBD2. V lost 4 bases to trimming and J lost 4 bases; unmatched junction nucleotides: 9. The germline gives CDR1 SGHVS, CDR2 FQNEAQ. This CDR3 has 16 amino acids. CDR3 bases: TGTGCCAGCAGCTCCGGGGAGCGGGGGGGCTTAGAGACCCAGTACTTC. Translation gives CASSSGERGGLETQYF.

CDR3 DNA sequence: TGTGCCAGCAGTTTGGGGCGGTCCTACTACACCGGGGAGCTGTTTTTT. It translates to CASSLGRSYYTGELFF. The chain has TRBV28 and TRBJ2-2, with a weak D call TRBD1 (5 bases). Germline V gene lookup returns CDR1 MDHEN and CDR2 SYDVKM. The CDR3 consists of 16 residues. The V end was cut by 3 bases, the J end by 3 bases, with 14 bases between. The variable domain in full, with the rest retrieved from reference TRBV28 and TRBJ2-2, is DVKVTQSSRYLVKRTGEKVFLECVQDMDHENMFWYRQDPGLGLRLIYFSYDVKMKEKGDIPEGYSVSREKKERFSLILESASTNQTSMYLCASSLGRSYYTGELFFGEGSRLTVL.

The V and J genes are TRBV7-9 and TRBJ2-7; 8 bases match TRBD1. Trimming removed 4 bases from V and 6 bases from J; junction bases left unmatched: 2. The CDR3 has 12 amino acids. CDR1 and CDR2 (germline): SEHNR, FQNEAQ (reference sequence). The DNA for the CDR3 is TGTGCCAGCAGCTCACAGGGGGTCGAGCAGTACTTC. It translates to CASSSQGVEQYF.

The gene calls are TRBV6-5 and TRBJ2-3; 10 bases match TRBD1. Germline trimming cut 5 bases from V and 5 bases from J; bases unmatched to any gene: 4. The germline CDR1 and CDR2 sequences are MNHEY and SVGAGI. The CDR3 runs to 14 residues. The CDR3 DNA sequence: TGTGCCAGCAGTCGACAGGGGGCTGGAGATACGCAGTATTTT. It codes for CASSRQGAGDTQYF.

The chain links TRBV18 to TRBJ2-7, with 11 nucleotides matching TRBD1. Germline CDR1 and CDR2: KGHSH and LQKENI. J was trimmed by 7 bases and V by 5 bases; bases with no gene match: 4. This CDR3 is 13 amino acids long. The DNA for the CDR3 is TGTGCCAGCTCAAGGACAGGGGGCGGAGAGCAGTACTTC. Its translation: CASSRTGGGEQYF.

This clone was seen just once. The J gene is TRBJ1-1, the V gene TRBV11-2; 7 bases are shared with TRBD1. The CDR3 consists of 16 residues. Germline values: CDR1 SGHAT, CDR2 FQNNGV. The junction had 11 bases not matched to a gene; V was cut back by 6 bases and J by 1 base. The CDR3 loop reads CASRDRPFHKNTEAFF. In DNA, the CDR3 is TGTGCCAGCAGGGACAGGCCCTTCCATAAGAACACTGAAGCTTTCTTT.